The rows below give T cell receptor beta chains drawn from one sample of a study of blood T cell repertoires in COVID-19. TCRdb's copy holds only in-frame clones and misses some; the assay was immunoSEQ multiplex PCR. This table holds around 250,000 clones, around 84% found once. The specimen sequenced was peripheral blood. The origin of the receptors is a woman younger than 30 with acute or convalescent COVID-19. Both conserved end residues are part of each CDR3. Fields, in order: CDR3 protein, CDR3 DNA, V gene, D gene, J gene, clone size. A D gene is named only where the DNA matches it firmly. Clone size, where shown, is once, few, many, or a class for clones that have expanded.

CDR3 protein: CASSRTKLASLYNEQFF
CDR3 DNA: TGTGCCAGCAGTCGAACAAAACTAGCGTCACTCTACAATGAGCAGTTCTTC
V gene: TRBV28
D gene: TRBD2
J gene: TRBJ2-1
clone size: once

CDR3 protein: CASSEWGTGHEAFF
CDR3 DNA: TGCGCCAGCAGTGAGTGGGGGACAGGCCATGAAGCTTTCTTT
V gene: TRBV10-1
D gene: TRBD1
J gene: TRBJ1-1
clone size: .

CDR3 protein: CASSPGPYGYTF
CDR3 DNA: TGCGCCAGCAGCCCAGGCCCCTATGGCTACACCTTC
V gene: TRBV5-1
D gene: .
J gene: TRBJ1-2
clone size: .

CDR3 protein: CASSFAGYGRGDEQFF
CDR3 DNA: TGTGCCAGCAGCTTTGCCGGCTACGGGAGAGGCGATGAGCAGTTCTTC
V gene: TRBV6-2/TRBV6-3
D gene: .
J gene: TRBJ2-1
clone size: .

CDR3 protein: CSVETGTAWGAYNEQFF
CDR3 DNA: TGCAGCGTTGAAACTGGGACAGCGTGGGGGGCCTACAATGAGCAGTTCTTC
V gene: TRBV29-1
D gene: .
J gene: TRBJ2-1
clone size: .

CDR3 protein: CASSPTPGVYTEAFF
CDR3 DNA: TGTGCCAGCAGCCCTACGCCGGGGGTGTACACTGAAGCTTTCTTT
V gene: TRBV7-2
D gene: .
J gene: TRBJ1-1
clone size: .

CDR3 protein: CASSLIEGAGYEQYF
CDR3 DNA: TGTGCCAGCAGCTTAATCGAGGGGGCGGGGTACGAGCAGTACTTC
V gene: TRBV7-2
D gene: .
J gene: TRBJ2-7
clone size: .

CDR3 protein: CASSQDWGDYSEQFF
CDR3 DNA: TGCGCCAGCAGCCAAGATTGGGGTGACTATAGTGAGCAGTTCTTC
V gene: TRBV4-1
D gene: .
J gene: TRBJ2-1
clone size: .

CDR3 protein: CAISDGWTGGNQPQHF
CDR3 DNA: TGTGCCATCAGTGATGGTTGGACAGGGGGCAATCAGCCCCAGCATTTT
V gene: TRBV10-3
D gene: TRBD1
J gene: TRBJ1-5
clone size: .

CDR3 protein: CASREGLNNSPLHF
CDR3 DNA: TGTGCCAGCAGGGAGGGACTAAATAATTCACCCCTCCACTTT
V gene: TRBV28
D gene: .
J gene: TRBJ1-6
clone size: .

CDR3 protein: CASSPSAFLNTEAFF
CDR3 DNA: TGTGCCAGCAGCCCGAGCGCCTTCCTGAACACTGAAGCTTTCTTT
V gene: TRBV5-5
D gene: .
J gene: TRBJ1-1
clone size: few

CDR3 protein: CASSLQQQNIQYF
CDR3 DNA: TGTGCCAGCAGCTTACAACAGCAGAACATTCAGTACTTC
V gene: TRBV7-2
D gene: .
J gene: TRBJ2-4
clone size: .

CDR3 protein: CASSLPATNEKLFF
CDR3 DNA: TGTGCCAGCAGCCTTCCCGCAACTAATGAAAAACTGTTTTTT
V gene: TRBV7-9
D gene: .
J gene: TRBJ1-4
clone size: .

CDR3 protein: CASSELRGSGADTQYF
CDR3 DNA: TGTGCCAGCAGTGAGCTCCGCGGGAGCGGGGCGGATACGCAGTATTTT
V gene: TRBV2
D gene: TRBD2
J gene: TRBJ2-3
clone size: .

CDR3 protein: CASSPNSPDTGELFF
CDR3 DNA: TGTGCCAGCTCACCTAACTCCCCGGACACCGGGGAGCTGTTTTTT
V gene: TRBV18
D gene: .
J gene: TRBJ2-2
clone size: once

CDR3 protein: CASKTQGTYEQYF
CDR3 DNA: TGTGCCAGCAAAACTCAGGGAACCTACGAGCAGTACTTC
V gene: TRBV12-3/TRBV12-4
D gene: .
J gene: TRBJ2-7
clone size: few

CDR3 protein: CASSSTGQGFQETQYF
CDR3 DNA: TGTGCCAGTAGTAGTACGGGACAGGGGTTCCAAGAGACCCAGTACTTC
V gene: TRBV19
D gene: TRBD1
J gene: TRBJ2-5
clone size: .

CDR3 protein: CASSFMVSMVTF
CDR3 DNA: TGTGCCAGCAGCTTCATGGTTTCTATGGTCACCTTC
V gene: TRBV5-6
D gene: .
J gene: TRBJ1-2
clone size: .